A selection of T cell receptor beta chains follows, all from one sample in a study of long-term antiretroviral therapy in people with HIV. The table came from immunoSEQ multiplex PCR; TCRdb's copy has only in-frame clones and leaves some out. The sample shows 30,000 to 40,000 clones, roughly 82% of them seen only once. The sample in question was unsorted PBMCs, obtained 0.3 years after starting antiretroviral therapy. The receptors shown here come from a man between 18 and 35 years old with HIV. Each CDR3 is given without its conserved first and last residue. The listing skips clone size in some rows; elsewhere it reads once, few, many or a size class.

clone size: .; J gene: TRBJ2-7; V gene: TRBV11-2; CDR3 protein: ASSLEVFLGQY
clone size: .; J gene: TRBJ2-3; V gene: TRBV2; CDR3 protein: ASTPQTNADTQY
clone size: .; J gene: TRBJ1-4; V gene: TRBV19; CDR3 protein: ASSIGGRQGSEKLF
clone size: .; J gene: TRBJ2-5; V gene: TRBV19; CDR3 protein: ASSAVAGGGETQY
clone size: .; J gene: TRBJ1-2; V gene: TRBV25-1; CDR3 protein: ASTGAGGYT
clone size: medium-sized; J gene: TRBJ1-4; V gene: TRBV5-6; CDR3 protein: ASSLVGEEKLF
clone size: once; J gene: TRBJ2-7; V gene: TRBV13; CDR3 protein: ASSLRGRRVFTYEQY
clone size: once; J gene: TRBJ2-5; V gene: TRBV10-1; CDR3 protein: ASSASGTRQETQY
clone size: .; J gene: TRBJ2-7; V gene: TRBV14; CDR3 protein: ASSQTGQGWYEQY
clone size: .; J gene: TRBJ2-5; V gene: TRBV6-5; CDR3 protein: ASSYGQVQETQY
clone size: once; J gene: TRBJ2-1; V gene: TRBV4-1; CDR3 protein: ASSQVRKEQF
clone size: .; J gene: TRBJ2-3; V gene: TRBV7-8; CDR3 protein: ASSGRTGGYTDTQY
clone size: .; J gene: TRBJ1-6; V gene: TRBV27; CDR3 protein: ASSDLLQGSDNSPLH
clone size: .; J gene: TRBJ1-3; V gene: TRBV9; CDR3 protein: ASSVGWRADTIY
clone size: .; J gene: TRBJ2-1; V gene: TRBV10-3; CDR3 protein: AIRTSGYNEQF
clone size: .; J gene: TRBJ2-1; V gene: TRBV7-9; CDR3 protein: ASSHRDRGLYNEQF
clone size: few; J gene: TRBJ1-3; V gene: TRBV30; CDR3 protein: ASRDSGNTIY
clone size: .; J gene: TRBJ1-2; V gene: TRBV7-8; CDR3 protein: ASSLARDSRTYGYT
clone size: .; J gene: TRBJ2-5; V gene: TRBV7-9; CDR3 protein: ASSPRGTQY
clone size: .; J gene: TRBJ1-2; V gene: TRBV30; CDR3 protein: AWRDRQWGYYGYT
clone size: once; J gene: TRBJ1-2; V gene: TRBV18; CDR3 protein: ASSPRGVQGPNYGYT
clone size: .; J gene: TRBJ2-7; V gene: TRBV11-2; CDR3 protein: ASSLEPGWGPYEQY
clone size: .; J gene: TRBJ2-2; V gene: TRBV23-1; CDR3 protein: ASSQSKGRAGELF
clone size: few; J gene: TRBJ2-7; V gene: TRBV28; CDR3 protein: ASSYGGTSGIGSYEQY
clone size: .; J gene: TRBJ1-3; V gene: TRBV5-1; CDR3 protein: ASRGGGAGNTIY
clone size: .; J gene: TRBJ1-1; V gene: TRBV30; CDR3 protein: AWGWTVNTEAF
clone size: .; J gene: TRBJ2-7; V gene: TRBV29-1; CDR3 protein: SVEFRTGVYEQY
clone size: .; J gene: TRBJ1-1; V gene: TRBV5-4; CDR3 protein: ASSAGQATEAF
clone size: .; J gene: TRBJ1-1; V gene: TRBV5-1; CDR3 protein: ASSSRDDTEAF
clone size: .; J gene: TRBJ2-3; V gene: TRBV7-2; CDR3 protein: ASSLALSGGTDTQY
clone size: .; J gene: TRBJ2-7; V gene: TRBV29-1; CDR3 protein: SARTGGLYEQY
clone size: .; J gene: TRBJ2-4; V gene: TRBV18; CDR3 protein: ASSGDTFYLAKNIQY
clone size: .; J gene: TRBJ2-6; V gene: TRBV19; CDR3 protein: ASSIIGLGANVLT
clone size: once; J gene: TRBJ2-1; V gene: TRBV7-3; CDR3 protein: ASSFGFDNEQF
clone size: .; J gene: TRBJ2-1; V gene: TRBV6-5; CDR3 protein: ASRPLAGDYNEQF
clone size: few; J gene: TRBJ1-6; V gene: TRBV7-8; CDR3 protein: ASSLDVVPSPLH
clone size: .; J gene: TRBJ2-3; V gene: TRBV6-1; CDR3 protein: ASSEVLRGWDTQY
clone size: .; J gene: TRBJ2-2; V gene: TRBV10-3; CDR3 protein: AISESADGELF
clone size: .; J gene: TRBJ2-7; V gene: TRBV11-2; CDR3 protein: ASSNHGTYEQY
clone size: .; J gene: TRBJ2-5; V gene: TRBV2; CDR3 protein: ASRRQGQETQY
clone size: .; J gene: TRBJ1-4; V gene: TRBV19; CDR3 protein: ASSPWTGGSVTNEKLF
clone size: .; J gene: TRBJ1-3; V gene: TRBV7-8; CDR3 protein: ASSSGGGRYSGNTIY
clone size: .; J gene: TRBJ2-2; V gene: TRBV18; CDR3 protein: ASSPGQGAPNTGELF
clone size: .; J gene: TRBJ2-7; V gene: TRBV4-2; CDR3 protein: ASSQMQEYEQY
clone size: .; J gene: TRBJ2-5; V gene: TRBV28; CDR3 protein: ASSPGTYQETQY
clone size: .; J gene: TRBJ1-2; V gene: TRBV2; CDR3 protein: ASSEDRGINGYT
clone size: .; J gene: TRBJ2-1; V gene: TRBV7-2; CDR3 protein: ASSLYSSSYNEQF
clone size: .; J gene: TRBJ1-4; V gene: TRBV30; CDR3 protein: AWSPPGGYEKLF
clone size: .; J gene: TRBJ2-5; V gene: TRBV28; CDR3 protein: ASSLIPGGWETQY
clone size: .; J gene: TRBJ1-1; V gene: TRBV7-8; CDR3 protein: ASRLLGGAGTEAF
clone size: once; J gene: TRBJ1-2; V gene: TRBV5-1; CDR3 protein: ASSPRPGDNYGYT
clone size: .; J gene: TRBJ2-5; V gene: TRBV7-8; CDR3 protein: ASSLGLLPRETQY
clone size: .; J gene: TRBJ2-3; V gene: TRBV11-1; CDR3 protein: ASSPRLGTSSTDTQY
clone size: few; J gene: TRBJ1-5; V gene: TRBV9; CDR3 protein: ASSVGVSESQPQH
clone size: .; J gene: TRBJ1-2; V gene: TRBV28; CDR3 protein: ASSSDRGQLNYGYT
clone size: .; J gene: TRBJ2-1; V gene: TRBV7-9; CDR3 protein: ASSPLLRGSSYNEQF
clone size: .; J gene: TRBJ2-7; V gene: TRBV4-2; CDR3 protein: ASSQGGREQY
clone size: .; J gene: TRBJ2-7; V gene: TRBV27; CDR3 protein: ASSPPGSYEQY
clone size: .; J gene: TRBJ2-1; V gene: TRBV7-9; CDR3 protein: ASSFTGEDEQF
clone size: .; J gene: TRBJ1-1; V gene: TRBV2; CDR3 protein: ASSGRANTEAF